The 28 T cell receptor beta chains reported below all come from one sample, sequenced in a study of CD8+CD57+ T cells in acquired aplastic anemia. Genomic DNA acted as the template from which TCR beta VDJ combination and CDR3 sequence profiling were carried out. TCRdb fed the reads into MiXCR, producing one record per CDR3 protein. Of about 130,000 distinct CDR3 sequences listed, 48% are singletons. The sequenced sample consisted of sorted CD4+, CD8+, or CD8+CD57+ T cells (not recorded which) from PBMCs. The source of these receptors is a human donor in good health, serving as a control.

This chain joins TRBV5-1 and TRBJ2-7; D is ambiguous. This CDR3 is 14 amino acids long. The V gene lost 0 bases and the J gene lost 2 bases, with 9 bases spanning the gap. The germline gives CDR1 SGHRS, CDR2 YFSETQ. Here the CDR3 DNA reads TGCGCCAGCAGCTTGGCTCGTGGGCCCTACGAGCAGTACTTC. Its protein product is CASSLARGPYEQYF.

This chain links TRBV7-9 with TRBJ2-7; 9 bases are shared with TRBD1. V lost 5 bases, J lost 0 bases, and 5 bases stayed unmatched. The CDR3 covers 15 residues. Germline CDR1 is SEHNR and CDR2 is FQNEAQ (reference sequence). CDR3: CASSRQGGSSYEQYV. CDR3 coding DNA: TGTGCCAGCAGCCGACAGGGGGGATCCTCCTACGAGCAGTACGTC.

V is TRBV20-1 and J is TRBJ2-1; D may be TRBD1 (5 bases). CDR1 and CDR2 (germline): DFQATT, SNEGSKA (reference sequence). V lost 0 bases, J lost 10 bases, and 16 bases lay in between. The length of the CDR3 is 14 residues. This CDR3 is CSARDPRAGWEQFF. The CDR3 DNA reads TGCAGTGCTAGAGATCCAAGGGCAGGGTGGGAGCAGTTCTTC.

This clonotype appeared many times. V usage is TRBV11-3 and J usage is TRBJ2-3; possibly TRBD2 for D (7 bases). V lost 5 bases and J 6 bases, leaving 15 bases between the germline ends. This CDR3 region has 14 residues. Germline V lookup: CDR1 SGHNT, CDR2 YENEEA. The DNA of the CDR3 is TGTGCCAGCAGCCGGAACCGGGGGGCGGATACGCAGTATTTT. It specifies CASSRNRGADTQYF.

The chain employs TRBV6-2 or TRBV6-3 and TRBJ1-1, with 7 nucleotides matching TRBD1. Germline V gene data show CDR1 as MNHEY and CDR2 as SVGEGT. J gave up 5 bases and V 6 bases, and 12 bases lay outside the gene matches. The CDR3 sequence is 15 residues long. This CDR3 reads CASSTAGAGGTEAFF. In DNA form, the CDR3 reads TGTGCCAGCAGCACGGCCGGGGCAGGGGGAACTGAAGCTTTCTTT.

As DNA, the CDR3 is TGTGCCAGCAGCTTAGATGTGGAAACTATCGTATGGGGTTATAGCAATCAGCCCCAGCATTTT. Translated, it gives CASSLDVETIVWGYSNQPQHF. The V and J genes are TRBV11-2 and TRBJ1-5; D is uncertain. The CDR3 extends over 21 amino acids. With 0 bases removed from V and 0 bases from J, the gap between germline ends came to 24 bases. The germline V gene has CDR1 SGHAT and CDR2 FQNNGV.

This clonotype was picked up many times. The chain combines TRBV25-1 with TRBJ2-1; no reliable D call. The CDR3 sequence is 12 residues long. Per the germline V gene, CDR1 is MGHDK and CDR2 is SYGVNS. V lost 4 bases and J lost 4, with 5 bases in between. The DNA of the CDR3 is TGTGCCAGCAGTGCCAAGTACAATGAGCAGTTCTTC. Protein: CASSAKYNEQFF.

The chain combines TRBV14 with TRBJ2-3; 13 nucleotides align to TRBD2. The germline gives CDR1 SGHDN, CDR2 FVKESK. The V gene end was trimmed by 2 bases and the J gene end by 0 bases; junction bases not matched to a gene: 11. This CDR3 region has 20 residues. The CDR3 DNA reads TGTGCCAGCAGCCAAATAGAACTAGCGGGGGGGAGAAGAAGCACAGATACGCAGTATTTT. It specifies CASSQIELAGGRRSTDTQYF.

This clonotype has a handful of counts. The gene calls are TRBV4-3 and TRBJ2-1; TRBD1 is a possible D gene (6 bases). Trimming took off 1 base at V and 9 bases at J, with 25 bases between the two ends. CDR1 and CDR2 from the germline V gene are LGHNA and YSLEER. This CDR3 is 18 amino acids long. The CDR3 region is CASSQAPWGPRPHSEQFF. For the CDR3, the DNA is TGCGCCAGCAGCCAAGCCCCCTGGGGGCCTAGACCGCATAGTGAGCAGTTCTTC.

Ten or more counts support this clonotype. This chain uses TRBV9 with TRBJ2-1; TRBD2 matches 11 bases. V was pared by 2 bases and J by 3 bases, with 7 bases of the junction left unmatched. The CDR3 contains 17 residues. Per germline, CDR1 SGDLS and CDR2 YYNGEE. The CDR3 protein is CASSVQGTSGGYNEQFF. As DNA, the CDR3 is TGTGCCAGCAGCGTGCAGGGTACTAGCGGGGGCTACAATGAGCAGTTCTTC. Full variable domain (rest looked up from reference TRBV9 and TRBJ2-1): DSGVTQTPKHLITATGQRVTLRCSPRSGDLSVYWYQQSLDQGLQFLIQYYNGEERAKGNILERFSAQQFPDLHSELNLSSLELGDSALYFCASSVQGTSGGYNEQFFGPGTRLTVL.

This clonotype has only a few counts. The rearrangement links TRBV7-1 to TRBJ2-3; either TRBD1 or TRBD2 may fit D (5 bases each). TRBV7-1 is reported as an ORF; its role is uncertain. CDR3 length: 18 residues. V was shortened by 3 bases and J by 0 bases, with 19 bases between the two germline ends. The CDR3 coding sequence is TGTGCCAGCAGCTCCAGTGTGGGGGTCCCCTCTAGCACAGATACGCAGTATTTT. It translates to CASSSSVGVPSSTDTQYF.

The V call is TRBV7-3, the J call TRBJ2-1, with 8 positions matching TRBD2. Germline CDR1 is SGHTA and CDR2 is FQGTGA. The CDR3 has 15 amino acids. The V gene end was trimmed by 1 base and the J gene end by 7 bases; junction bases not matched to a gene: 6. CDR3 protein: CASSLMASGRNEQFF. The CDR3 DNA is TGTGCCAGCAGCTTAATGGCTAGCGGGCGGAATGAGCAGTTCTTC. Complete variable domain (other parts from reference TRBV7-3 and TRBJ2-1): GAGVSQTPSNKVTEKGKYVELRCDPISGHTALYWYRQSLGQGPEFLIYFQGTGAADDSGLPNDRFFAVRPEGSVSTLKIQRTERGDSAVYLCASSLMASGRNEQFFGPGTRLTVL.

The genes are TRBV29-1 and TRBJ1-2; the match to TRBD1 covers 7 bases. The germline V gene has CDR1 SQVTM and CDR2 ANQGSEA. The CDR3 is 13 residues long. V shed 0 bases, J shed 5 bases, and the junction held 3 bases outside the gene matches. The CDR3 is CSVEDGTDYGYTF. The DNA of the CDR3 is TGCAGCGTTGAAGATGGGACAGATTATGGCTACACCTTC.

With regard to this clonotype: A read error is likely, as this CDR3 ends without the conserved phenylalanine or tryptophan. This chain joins TRBV7-2 and TRBJ2-1; 10 nucleotides align to TRBD2. Germline values: CDR1 SGHTA, CDR2 FQGNSA. V lost 1 base and J lost 9; bases outside the gene matches: 3. The CDR3 is made up of 14 amino acids. Here the CDR3 reads CASSLVLAGVEQFL. In nucleotides, the CDR3 is TGTGCCAGCAGCTTAGTGCTAGCGGGGGTTGAGCAGTTCCTC.

This clonotype occurred many times. The genes are TRBV6-2 or TRBV6-3 and TRBJ2-5; TRBD2 matches 15 bases. The ends lost 2 bases at V and 4 bases at J; junction bases unmatched: 5. The CDR3 runs to 17 residues. CDR1 and CDR2 (germline): MNHEY, SVGEGT. The CDR3 sequence is CASSYRGLAGGRETQYF. The CDR3 DNA is TGTGCCAGCAGTTACCGAGGACTAGCGGGGGGGCGAGAGACCCAGTACTTC.

Concerning this clonotype itself: The junction differs from germline at one of its ends, possibly a read error. The chain carries TRBV6-2 or TRBV6-3 and TRBJ1-4, with a tentative D call TRBD1 (5 bases). The CDR3 is 14 amino acids. The germline V gene has CDR1 MNHEY and CDR2 SVGEGT. CDR3 amino acids: CASSTRGSGEKLLF. The CDR3 nucleotides read TGTGCCAGCAGCACAAGGGGATCTGGGGAAAAACTGCTTTTT.

This chain uses TRBV20-1 with TRBJ2-3; D tentatively reads TRBD1 or TRBD2 (6 bases each). V was pared by 7 bases and J by 2 bases, with 13 bases between. The CDR3 loop spans 13 amino acids. Germline V lookup: CDR1 DFQATT, CDR2 SNEGSKA (reference sequence). The CDR3, as DNA: TGCAGTGTCACGGGGGCTTCCACAGATACGCAGTATTTT. Translation gives CSVTGASTDTQYF.

This clonotype was counted many times. CDR3 loop: CSARVLDTIYF. The CDR3, as DNA: TGCAGTGCTAGAGTTTTGGACACCATATATTTT. The chain is built from TRBV20-1 and TRBJ1-3, with D unclear. The CDR3 is 11 residues long. Trimming removed 1 base at V and 8 bases at J, with 6 bases between. The V gene's germline CDR1 is DFQATT and CDR2 SNEGSKA (reference sequence).

A single count supports this clonotype. CDR3 nucleotides: TGTGCCAGCAGCGCCCACATCAGCTCTGGAAACACCATATATTTT. Protein sequence: CASSAHISSGNTIYF. This rearrangement joins TRBV7-9 to TRBJ1-3; no reliable D call. Germline CDR1 is SEHNR and CDR2 is FQNEAQ (reference sequence). The germline V and J ends were trimmed by 5 bases and 0 bases, with 11 bases remaining between them. The CDR3 length is 15 residues.

The V gene is TRBV19, the J gene TRBJ1-2; D is possibly TRBD1 (5 bases). The CDR3 is made up of 13 amino acids. V lost 7 bases to trimming and J lost 9 bases, with 18 bases between them. Looked up from germline, CDR1 is LNHDA and CDR2 is SQIVND (reference sequence). This chain's CDR3 is CASNPGRQVRYTF. The DNA for the CDR3 is TGTGCCAGTAATCCAGGGCGCCAAGTTCGCTACACCTTC.

This clonotype occurred many times. The V gene is TRBV19, the J gene TRBJ1-4; no definite D call. V lost 5 bases to trimming and J lost 5 bases, with 12 bases between them. From germline, CDR1 is LNHDA and CDR2 SQIVND (reference sequence). The CDR3 is 14 amino acids. CDR3 DNA sequence: TGTGCCAGTAGTGTGTCCTCCGGCAATGAAAAACTGTTTTTT. It translates to CASSVSSGNEKLFF.

This clonotype was counted ten times or more. This rearrangement joins TRBV7-3 to TRBJ2-2, with D maybe TRBD1 (6 bases). The CDR3 covers 15 residues. V shed 5 bases and J shed 1 base, with 11 bases lying between them. CDR1 is SGHTA and CDR2 is FQGTGA in the germline V gene. The CDR3 reads CASSPNRENTGELFF. CDR3 DNA: TGTGCCAGCAGCCCGAACAGGGAGAACACCGGGGAGCTGTTTTTT.

The chain carries TRBV19 and TRBJ1-2; D is unclear. Trimming cost V 1 base and J 4 bases, with 7 bases left between them. This CDR3 contains 13 residues. Germline loops: CDR1 LNHDA, CDR2 SQIVND (reference sequence). The CDR3 region has the DNA TGTGCCAGTAGTATAGTCGGCAGCTATGGCTACACCTTC. It codes for CASSIVGSYGYTF.

At least ten counts were recorded for this clonotype. The chain uses TRBV20-1 and TRBJ2-1; possibly TRBD1 for D (6 bases). Germline V gene lookup returns CDR1 DFQATT and CDR2 SNEGSKA (reference sequence). CDR3 length: 13 residues. The V gene lost 1 base and the J gene lost 10 bases, with 14 bases spanning the gap. In nucleotides, the CDR3 is TGCAGTGCTAGAGTCTGGGGGCTTTCCGAGCAGTTCTTC. This codes for CSARVWGLSEQFF.

This clonotype came up once. The chain links TRBV5-6 to TRBJ2-3; 10 bases are shared with TRBD1. The V gene's germline CDR1 is SGHDT and CDR2 YYEEEE. The CDR3 has 16 amino acids. V lost 1 base to trimming and J lost 1 base; unmatched junction nucleotides: 3. The CDR3 is CASSLQGTGGTDTQYF. The CDR3 DNA is TGTGCCAGCAGCTTGCAAGGGACAGGGGGCACAGATACGCAGTATTTT.

The genes are TRBV19 and TRBJ2-6, with a weak D call TRBD1 (6 bases). CDR1 is LNHDA, CDR2 SQIVND, per germline (reference sequence). This CDR3 is built from 15 residues. Trimming stripped 5 bases from V and 2 bases from J, with 10 bases between. The chain's CDR3 is CASSSNRAGANVLTF. In nucleotides, the CDR3 is TGTGCCAGTAGTTCGAACAGGGCTGGGGCCAACGTCCTGACTTTC.

This clonotype was picked up many times. The chain has TRBV6-2 or TRBV6-3 and TRBJ1-1, with D hard to call. The length of the CDR3 is 13 residues. Deletions cut 5 bases from V and 5 bases from J, with 12 bases between. Germline values: CDR1 MNHEY, CDR2 SVGEGT. The CDR3 DNA is TGTGCCAGCAGTCTTACGACTGGGACTGAAGCTTTCTTT. The encoded protein is CASSLTTGTEAFF.

The chain uses TRBV7-9 and TRBJ2-7; unclear D gene. Germline V gene sequence: CDR1 SEHNR, CDR2 FQNEAQ (reference sequence). The V end lost 2 bases, the J end lost 7 bases, and 9 bases lay between the germline ends. The CDR3 is 12 amino acids. CDR3 DNA sequence: TGTGCCAGCAGCTTATTTAGGCGGGAGCAGTACTTC. Translating it yields CASSLFRREQYF.